This is a list of T cell receptor beta chains from one sample in a study of blood T cell repertoires in COVID-19. Using immunoSEQ multiplex PCR, the repertoire was profiled, and TCRdb retains in-frame clones only, with some absent. The sample consists of just over 90,000 clones, 86% of them appearing once. Sequenced input: peripheral blood. Receptors were obtained from a woman of 80 years or more with acute or convalescent COVID-19. CDR3s include the opening cysteine and the closing phenylalanine or tryptophan. D genes are given only for firm matches. Some rows mark clone size as missing; the rest say once, few, many or name a class of expanded clone.

TRBJ1-2 TRBV7-2 TRBD1 - TGTGCCAGCAGACCGACGGGACAGGGATACTATGGCTACACCTTC CASRPTGQGYYGYTF
TRBJ2-7 TRBV11-3 - few TGTGCCAGCCGGACGGGGGACCACGAGCAGTACTTC CASRTGDHEQYF
TRBJ1-2 TRBV6-5 TRBD1 - TGTGCCACCACAGGGGAGGCTCAACCTGGGGGCTACACCTTC CATTGEAQPGGYTF
TRBJ2-5 TRBV5-1 TRBD2 - TGCGCCAGCAGCTTAACTAGCGGGGGGGAGACCCAGTACTTC CASSLTSGGETQYF
TRBJ1-1 TRBV6-5 - once TGTGCCAGCAGCCTCCGGGGGGGTTGGAACACTGAAGCTTTCTTT CASSLRGGWNTEAFF
TRBJ2-5 TRBV28 - - TGTGCCAGCAGCACAATAGACAGGTCCGAGACCCAGTACTTC CASSTIDRSETQYF
TRBJ1-1 TRBV30 TRBD1 - TGTGCCTGGAGTCTAATGGACAGGAAAGGGACTGAAGCTTTCTTT CAWSLMDRKGTEAFF
TRBJ2-7 TRBV2 TRBD2 - TGTGCCAGCTTCCCAGCGGGGGGGCCCCACGAGCAGTACTTC CASFPAGGPHEQYF
TRBJ2-7 TRBV5-1 TRBD2 - TGCGCCAGCAGCTTGGCGGGGGGGCTTAACTACGAGCAGTACTTC CASSLAGGLNYEQYF
TRBJ1-5 TRBV29-1 - - TGCAGCGTTCGGGGTTTTTCAGGAGAGACTAGCAATCAGCCCCAGCATTTT CSVRGFSGETSNQPQHF